What follows are 19 T cell receptor beta chains derived from one specimen sequenced in a study of CD8+ T cells in alopecia areata. Treatment specified: oral pan-JAK inhibitor, 5-10 mg twice daily. RNA was isolated and reverse transcribed to cDNA, the sequencing template. Profiled with immunoSEQ multiplex PCR; TCRdb holds only in-frame clones, not every one. The sample holds 90,000 to 150,000 clones; 50% to 55% are singletons and the top ten take 0.46%. The specimen comprised CD4+ T cells sorted from blood, sampled at week 4, from a patient treated with tofacitinib. The origin of the receptors is a human donor with alopecia areata.

The chain has TRBV25-1 and TRBJ2-7; 8 positions match TRBD1. Germline CDR1 reads MGHDK; CDR2 reads SYGVNS. The CDR3 loop spans 15 amino acids. V lost 6 bases and J lost 7; bases outside the gene matches: 14. CDR3 region: CASRRQGPSTYEQYF. The CDR3 DNA reads TGTGCCAGCAGGCGACAGGGGCCCAGTACGTATGAGCAGTACTTC.

The rearrangement joins TRBV27 to TRBJ1-2; 9 bases match TRBD1. CDR3 length: 14 amino acids. After removal of 5 bases from V and 5 bases from J, the junction contained 6 bases not matched to a gene. The V gene's germline CDR1 is MNHEY and CDR2 SMNVEV (reference sequence). The CDR3 DNA reads TGTGCCAGCAGTATCGTGGGACAGGGATATGGCTACACCTTC. Amino acid sequence: CASSIVGQGYGYTF.

This clone was seen once. The rearrangement uses TRBV29-1 and TRBJ2-5; D is uncertain. Germline loops: CDR1 SQVTM, CDR2 ANQGSEA. This CDR3 spans 13 amino acids. V was shortened by 2 bases and J by 2 bases, with 9 bases between the two germline ends. The CDR3 loop is CSVERMGQETQYF. CDR3 DNA sequence: TGCAGCGTTGAAAGAATGGGGCAAGAGACCCAGTACTTC.

The chain joins TRBV18 to TRBJ1-1, with D hard to call. V lost 3 bases to trimming and J lost 1 base, with 6 bases between them. CDR3 length: 13 amino acids. Germline CDR1 and CDR2: KGHSH and LQKENI. The CDR3 region has the DNA TGTGCCAGCTCACCCAGAACGAACACTGAAGCTTTCTTT. The encoded protein is CASSPRTNTEAFF.

Concerning this clone: Other DNA sequences in the sample encode the same CDR3. The chain combines TRBV29-1 with TRBJ2-1; D is unclear. This CDR3 spans 12 amino acids. Per the germline V gene, CDR1 is SQVTM and CDR2 is ANQGSEA. Trimming left V 2 bases short and J 3 bases short, with 5 bases between. DNA of the CDR3: TGCAGCGTTGAAAGAGACTACAATGAGCAGTTCTTC. Residues: CSVERDYNEQFF.

This chain uses TRBV5-4 with TRBJ1-2; weak D call: TRBD1 (5 bases). CDR3 length equals 14 residues. The V and J ends lost 4 bases and 8 bases respectively, with 18 bases between them. Germline-derived CDR1 and CDR2 are SGHNT and YYREEE (reference sequence). DNA of the CDR3: TGTGCCAGCAGCCAGGGTGTGGGAATAGGAGGCTACACCTTC. Translation: CASSQGVGIGGYTF.

This clone was counted a few times. The chain combines TRBV29-1 with TRBJ2-7; 8 bases are a match to TRBD1. Germline lookup yields CDR1 SQVTM and CDR2 ANQGSEA. This CDR3 is 12 amino acids long. V was pared by 5 bases and J by 3 bases, with 3 bases of the junction left unmatched. CDR3 sequence (DNA): TGCAGCGTTATAGACAGGGGCTACGAGCAGTACTTC. It translates to CSVIDRGYEQYF.

The CDR3 region is CASSQGTSGSNPYEQYF. The CDR3 nucleotides read TGTGCCAGCAGTCAAGGGACTAGCGGGAGCAACCCCTACGAGCAGTACTTC. V and J are TRBV6-1 and TRBJ2-7; 14 bases line up with TRBD2. The CDR3 is 17 amino acids. After removal of 5 bases from V and 2 bases from J, the junction contained 8 bases not matched to a gene. Germline lookup yields CDR1 MNHNS and CDR2 SASEGT.

The chain uses TRBV5-1 and TRBJ2-1; D is perhaps TRBD1 (5 bases). Germline CDR1 is SGHRS and CDR2 is YFSETQ. The CDR3 totals 14 residues. Trimming shortened V by 2 bases and J by 0 bases, and 6 bases separated the two germline ends. CDR3 sequence (DNA): TGCGCCAGCAGCTTAGGGGACTCCTACAATGAGCAGTTCTTC. It codes for CASSLGDSYNEQFF.

This clone was seen only a few times. The V call is TRBV30, the J call TRBJ2-2; D ambiguous. Per germline, CDR1 GTSNPN and CDR2 SVGIG (reference sequence). The CDR3 totals 15 residues. The germline V and J ends were trimmed by 5 bases and 0 bases, with 13 bases remaining between them. CDR3 DNA sequence: TGTGCCTGGGCCGACTCGAACGCGAACACCGGGGAGCTGTTTTTT. Translated, it gives CAWADSNANTGELFF. The full variable domain, with the rest looked up from reference TRBV30 and TRBJ2-2, is SQTIHQWPATLVQPVGSPLSLECTVEGTSNPNLYWYRQAAGRGLQLLFYSVGIGQISSEVPQNLSASRPQDRQFILSSKKLLLSDSGFYLCAWADSNANTGELFFGEGSRLTVL.

V gene TRBV29-1 combines with J gene TRBJ2-6; 8 positions match TRBD1. CDR1 and CDR2 (germline): SQVTM, ANQGSEA. V dropped 5 bases and J dropped 0; count of bases not matched to a gene: 9. The CDR3 is 17 amino acids. CDR3 coding DNA: TGCAGCGTTCCCCGGGACAGGACCATCTCTGGGGCCAACGTCCTGACTTTC. It encodes CSVPRDRTISGANVLTF.

A few counts support this clone. The chain joins TRBV7-9 to TRBJ2-1, with D perhaps TRBD1 (5 bases). CDR1 is SEHNR and CDR2 is FQNEAQ in the germline V gene (reference sequence). The CDR3 extends over 15 amino acids. Trimming stripped 2 bases from V and 6 bases from J, with 14 bases between. Here the CDR3 DNA reads TGTGCCAGCAGCTTACTTACAGGAGCCGCCAATGAGCAGTTCTTC. This codes for CASSLLTGAANEQFF.

This clone was observed a handful of times. The chain couples TRBV30 to TRBJ1-2; 9 bases align to TRBD1. The germline CDR1 and CDR2 sequences are GTSNPN and SVGIG (reference sequence). J was trimmed by 3 bases and V by 4 bases; bases with no gene match: 3. This CDR3 spans 13 amino acids. Written as DNA, the CDR3 is TGTGCCTGGACGGGACAGGGATACTATGGCTACACCTTC. This sequence encodes CAWTGQGYYGYTF.

CDR3 amino acids: CSVDLGGRRFTEAFF. The CDR3, as DNA: TGCAGCGTTGATCTCGGGGGAAGGAGATTCACTGAAGCTTTCTTT. The chain is built from TRBV29-1 and TRBJ1-1; the D gene is possibly TRBD1 (5 bases). The CDR3 spans 15 residues. V shed 3 bases and J shed 4 bases, with 18 bases lying between them. The V gene's germline CDR1 is SQVTM and CDR2 ANQGSEA.

The chain carries TRBV9 and TRBJ2-3; 11 bases align to TRBD2. The germline V gene encodes CDR1 SGDLS and CDR2 YYNGEE. The V and J ends lost 1 base and 6 bases, in that order; junction bases with no gene match: 7. This CDR3 contains 16 residues. CDR3 DNA: TGTGCCAGCAGCGTAAGCACTAGCGGGGGCGGGGATACGCAGTATTTT. Translation: CASSVSTSGGGDTQYF.

The chain employs TRBV6-6 and TRBJ1-5; D remains ambiguous. There are 13 residues in the CDR3. Trimming shortened V by 8 bases and J by 2 bases, and 10 bases separated the two germline ends. Looked up from germline, CDR1 is MNHNY and CDR2 is SVGAGI (reference sequence). The CDR3 here is CASQLQGNQPQHF. In DNA form, the CDR3 reads TGTGCCAGCCAGCTCCAAGGCAATCAGCCCCAGCATTTT.

J is TRBJ2-7 and V is TRBV29-1, with 8 bases aligning to TRBD1. V shed 6 bases and J 5 bases; nucleotides not matched to a gene: 12. Germline CDR1 reads SQVTM; CDR2 reads ANQGSEA. CDR3 size: 14 residues. The chain's CDR3 is CSVHDRGRRDEQYF. CDR3 bases: TGCAGCGTGCACGACAGGGGCCGGCGGGACGAGCAGTACTTC.

This clone has ten or more counts. J is TRBJ2-6 and V is TRBV7-2; possibly TRBD1 for D (6 bases). CDR3 size: 15 residues. Trimming shortened V by 5 bases and J by 2 bases, and 10 bases separated the two germline ends. Germline V gene sequence: CDR1 SGHTA, CDR2 FQGNSA. The CDR3: CASSRPGAGANVLTF. The CDR3 DNA sequence: TGTGCCAGCAGCCGGCCAGGGGCTGGGGCCAACGTCCTGACTTTC.

The chain is built from TRBV7-9 and TRBJ2-1, with 7 nucleotides matching TRBD2. The V and J ends lost 6 bases and 2 bases, in that order; junction bases with no gene match: 4. CDR3 size: 14 residues. CDR1 and CDR2 from the germline V gene are SEHNR and FQNEAQ (reference sequence). CDR3 bases: TGTGCCAGCAGGGGCGGGGGACCCTACAATGAGCAGTTCTTC. It encodes CASRGGGPYNEQFF.